This is a list of T cell receptor beta chains from one sample in a study of blood T cell repertoires in COVID-19. Sequencing used immunoSEQ multiplex PCR; TCRdb keeps in-frame clones, though not all of them. The sample lists 250,000 to 350,000 clones, about nine tenths occurring once. Specimen: PBMCs or T cells enriched from blood (not recorded which). The origin of the receptors is a woman aged 25 to 39 who had recovered from COVID-19. Both conserved end residues are part of each CDR3. The D gene is left open where the match is weak. Size is omitted from some rows. Given values are once, few, many or a class for expanded clones.

cdr3_nt cdr3_aa j_call d_call clone_size v_call
TGTGCCAGCAGCCTGGACAGCAAAAGCTACAATGAGCAGTTCTTC CASSLDSKSYNEQFF TRBJ2-1 - - TRBV3-1/TRBV3-2
TGTGCCAGTAGTACAGTCCCGGGACAGGGGTTCAATCAGCCCCAGCATTTT CASSTVPGQGFNQPQHF TRBJ1-5 TRBD1 - TRBV19
TGTGCCAGTAGTACCGAGAGGAACACTGAAGCTTTCTTT CASSTERNTEAFF TRBJ1-1 - - TRBV19
TGTGCCAGCAGTCCACGGAGCGGGAGGAGGGCCAAAAACATTCAGTACTTC CASSPRSGRRAKNIQYF TRBJ2-4 TRBD2 - TRBV28
TGCAGCGTTGAAAGGACAGGGGACGGCTACACCTTC CSVERTGDGYTF TRBJ1-2 TRBD1 - TRBV29-1
TGTGCCAGCAGCTTAGGGGCGTTCTACGAGCAGTACTTC CASSLGAFYEQYF TRBJ2-7 - - TRBV7-6
TGTGCCAGCAGCTTAGAGTGGACAGGGGAGACCCAGTACTTC CASSLEWTGETQYF TRBJ2-5 TRBD1 once TRBV7-2
TGCGCCAGCAGCTTGATTGTGACTAGCGCCAGGGGCCCGAACACCGGGGAGCTGTTTTTT CASSLIVTSARGPNTGELFF TRBJ2-2 TRBD2 - TRBV5-1
TGTGCCAGCAGCCCCGGGACAGGCCAGAGCTCCTACAATGAGCAGTTCTTC CASSPGTGQSSYNEQFF TRBJ2-1 TRBD1 - TRBV7-3
TGTGCCACCAGTGATCCTACGGGACAGGGCGGTGACTATGGCTACACCTTC CATSDPTGQGGDYGYTF TRBJ1-2 TRBD1 - TRBV24-1
TGCGCCAGCAGCTTTACGGTTACGTATGAGCAGTTCTTC CASSFTVTYEQFF TRBJ2-1 - - TRBV5-1